The TCR beta chain under discussion was sequenced for a study of T cell repertoires in cytomegalovirus infection. This clonotype occurred a few times. From the reads, TCRdb called clonotypes with MiXCR, one entry per CDR3 protein. The table lists over 150,000 distinct CDR3 sequences, 17% of them singletons. Looked up from germline, CDR1 is MNHEY and CDR2 is SVGEGT. The CDR3 covers 11 residues. V was trimmed by 5 bases and J by 0 bases, leaving 2 bases between them. The TCR comes from a human donor in good health (CMV status not recorded). Some clones in this sample may be carry-over from other donors' samples. Sequenced input: CD8+ T cells from PBMCs. The rearrangement uses TRBV6-2 or TRBV6-3 and TRBJ2-7; D is unclear. CDR3: CASSVSYEQYF. As DNA, the CDR3 is TGTGCCAGCAGTGTCTCCTACGAGCAGTACTTC.